What follows are 30 T cell receptor beta chains derived from one specimen sequenced in a study of shared clonotypes between healthy human individuals. Measured with immunoSEQ multiplex PCR; TCRdb has only the in-frame clones, and not every one. The sample lists about 2.3 million clones, under 95% occurring once. Sequenced material: naive CD4+ T cells from PBMCs. Specified subset: CD45RA+ positively selected. These receptors were taken from a man aged 18 to 29 in good health. Some clones in this sample may be carry-over from other donors' samples.

V is TRBV19 and J is TRBJ2-1; 7 bases map to TRBD2. Germline values: CDR1 LNHDA, CDR2 SQIVND (reference sequence). This CDR3 has 14 amino acids. The ends lost 7 bases at V and 3 bases at J; junction bases unmatched: 6. CDR3 amino acids: CASKIGGSYNEQFF. The CDR3 bases are TGTGCCAGTAAAATCGGCGGGAGCTACAATGAGCAGTTCTTC.

The rearrangement uses TRBV19 and TRBJ1-5; D is unclear. Trimming removed 7 bases from V and 5 bases from J, with 12 bases in between. CDR1 LNHDA and CDR2 SQIVND come from the germline V gene (reference sequence). The CDR3 contains 13 residues. CDR3 amino acids: CASTGKIYQPQHF. CDR3 nucleotide sequence: TGTGCCAGTACTGGGAAAATTTATCAGCCCCAGCATTTT. Based on the CDR3 plus reference TRBV19 and TRBJ1-5, the full variable domain is DGGITQSPKYLFRKEGQNVTLSCEQNLNHDAMYWYRQDPGQGLRLIYYSQIVNDFQKGDIAEGYSVSREKKESFPLTVTSAQKNPTAFYLCASTGKIYQPQHFGDGTRLSIL.

The chain links TRBV5-4 to TRBJ2-1; 13 nucleotides line up with TRBD2. The CDR3 is made up of 15 amino acids. Germline V gene sequence: CDR1 SGHNT, CDR2 YYREEE (reference sequence). The junction had 3 bases not matched to a gene; V was cut back by 4 bases and J by 5 bases. The DNA of the CDR3 is TGTGCCAGCAGCGGGGGACTAGCGGGAAACAATGAGCAGTTCTTC. Protein sequence: CASSGGLAGNNEQFF.

The V call is TRBV28, the J call TRBJ2-6; 8 bases match TRBD1. V was clipped by 4 bases and J by 0 bases; unmatched bases: 5. The germline CDR1 and CDR2 sequences are MDHEN and SYDVKM. The CDR3 sequence is 17 residues long. The CDR3 nucleotides are TGTGCCAGCAGTTCCCCCGGGACAGGCTCTGGGGCCAACGTCCTGACTTTC. Translation gives CASSSPGTGSGANVLTF.

The rearrangement joins TRBV7-9 to TRBJ1-2; tentatively, D is TRBD1 (6 bases). CDR1 is SEHNR and CDR2 is FQNEAQ in the germline V gene (reference sequence). The CDR3 has 16 amino acids. The V end lost 5 bases, the J end lost 4 bases, and 20 bases lay between the germline ends. CDR3 region: CASSQNDELGGYGYTF. In DNA form, the CDR3 reads TGTGCCAGCAGCCAAAATGACGAACTAGGGGGCTATGGCTACACCTTC.

The sample holds one count of this clone. J is TRBJ2-3 and V is TRBV29-1; unclear D gene. CDR1 is SQVTM, CDR2 ANQGSEA, per germline. The CDR3 is made up of 14 amino acids. V was shortened by 7 bases and J by 2 bases, with 16 bases between the two germline ends. In nucleotides, the CDR3 is TGCAGCGCCCCTCTTTCCCTCAACACAGATACGCAGTATTTT. Protein sequence: CSAPLSLNTDTQYF.

In nucleotides, the CDR3 is TGTGCCAGCTCCCGAGAAGATCAGCCCCAGCATTTT. It is translated as CASSREDQPQHF. This chain connects TRBV5-4 to TRBJ1-5, with D unresolved. Trimming stripped 7 bases from V and 5 bases from J, with 10 bases between. Looked up from germline, CDR1 is SGHNT and CDR2 is YYREEE (reference sequence). The CDR3 has 12 amino acids.

The J gene is TRBJ2-3, the V gene TRBV5-1; 7 bases line up with TRBD1. Germline trimming cut 3 bases from V and 4 bases from J; bases unmatched to any gene: 5. The CDR3 has 14 amino acids. From germline, CDR1 is SGHRS and CDR2 YFSETQ. The CDR3 loop is CASSSTTGADTQYF. In DNA form, the CDR3 reads TGCGCCAGCAGCTCAACTACAGGGGCAGATACGCAGTATTTT. Looking up the rest from reference TRBV5-1 and TRBJ2-3 gives the full variable domain: KAGVTQTPRYLIKTRGQQVTLSCSPISGHRSVSWYQQTPGQGLQFLFEYFSETQRNKGNFPGRFSGRQFSNSRSEMNVSTLELGDSALYLCASSSTTGADTQYFGPGTRLTVL.

DNA of the CDR3: TGCAGTGCTAGCCAGGCGGAGCAGTTCTTC. It translates to CSASQAEQFF. The genes are TRBV20-1 and TRBJ2-1, with D unclear. Germline V gene sequence: CDR1 DFQATT, CDR2 SNEGSKA (reference sequence). The CDR3 sequence is 10 residues long. The V and J ends lost 3 bases and 10 bases respectively, with 7 bases between them.

The table lists this clone with a count of one. CDR3 DNA sequence: TGCGCCAGCAGCTTGGATTCAGGCGCTCGCGAGTACTTC. Amino acid sequence: CASSLDSGAREYF. The genes are TRBV5-1 and TRBJ2-7; D remains unclear. The germline CDR1 and CDR2 sequences are SGHRS and YFSETQ. The CDR3 runs 13 residues. Trimming took off 0 bases at V and 11 bases at J, with 15 bases between the two ends.

The chain couples TRBV28 to TRBJ1-2, with D maybe TRBD1 (6 bases). The CDR3 extends over 14 amino acids. Germline-derived CDR1 and CDR2 are MDHEN and SYDVKM. V was cut by 5 bases and J by 6 bases, with 16 bases left in between. The CDR3 sequence: CASSPSGGLNGYTF. The DNA for the CDR3 is TGTGCCAGCAGTCCATCGGGGGGGCTGAATGGCTACACCTTC.

This chain uses TRBV14 with TRBJ2-1, with D perhaps TRBD2 (7 bases). CDR3 length equals 15 residues. The V end lost 5 bases, the J end lost 8 bases, and 19 bases lay between the germline ends. In germline, CDR1 is SGHDN, CDR2 FVKESK. In DNA form, the CDR3 reads TGTGCCAGCAGCTCCCTAGGGGGAGGGCCGCATGAGCAGTTCTTC. The encoded protein is CASSSLGGGPHEQFF.

The chain employs TRBV21-1 and TRBJ2-5; TRBD1, as called in the table, went unchecked against the DNA. TRBV21-1 is marked as a pseudogene. The length of the CDR3 is 14 residues. The CDR3 region is CASSKVRNRETQYF. In nucleotides, the CDR3 is TGTGCCAGCAGCAAAGTAAGAAACAGAGAGACCCAGTACTTC.

The gene calls are TRBV7-9 and TRBJ2-6, with D possibly being TRBD1 or TRBD2 (6 bases each). Germline-derived CDR1 and CDR2 are SEHNR and FQNEAQ (reference sequence). The CDR3 sequence is 13 residues long. Between the trimmed V and J ends, which lost 5 bases and 19 bases, there was a span of 21 bases. CDR3 sequence reads: CASSQNEGGEVTF. In DNA form, the CDR3 reads TGTGCCAGCAGCCAGAACGAGGGGGGTGAGGTAACTTTC. The variable domain in full, completed from reference TRBV7-9 and TRBJ2-6, reads DTGVSQNPRHKITKRGQNVTFRCDPISEHNRLYWYRQTLGQGPEFLTYFQNEAQLEKSRLLSDRFSAERPKGSFSTLEIQRTEQGDSAMYLCASSQNEGGEVTFGAGSRLTVL.

On this clone: The sample contains more than one DNA sequence encoding this CDR3. The chain is built from TRBV9 and TRBJ2-5, with 12 bases fitting TRBD2. The CDR3 is 15 amino acids. In germline, CDR1 is SGDLS, CDR2 YYNGEE. The V segment lost 3 bases and the J segment 5 bases; nucleotides outside the gene matches: 5. The CDR3 coding sequence is TGTGCCAGCAGCGGCACCGGGACTAGCGGGGAGACCCAGTACTTC. Its protein product is CASSGTGTSGETQYF.

This clone has only one observation. This rearrangement joins TRBV6-5 to TRBJ2-2; TRBD1 aligns across 10 bases. The V and J ends lost 2 bases and 5 bases, in that order; junction bases with no gene match: 5. This CDR3 is 16 amino acids long. Germline loops: CDR1 MNHEY, CDR2 SVGAGI. CDR3 sequence reads: CASSYPGTGATGELFF. CDR3 DNA: TGTGCCAGCAGTTACCCAGGGACAGGGGCGACCGGGGAGCTGTTTTTT.

The rearrangement joins TRBV7-8 to TRBJ2-1, with no clear D. V lost 2 bases to trimming and J lost 14 bases, with 13 bases between them. CDR3 length: 12 residues. Germline loops: CDR1 SGHVS, CDR2 FQNEAQ. CDR3 loop: CASSLWGWQEFF. CDR3 sequence (DNA): TGTGCCAGCAGCTTATGGGGATGGCAGGAGTTCTTC.

CDR3 nucleotide sequence: TGCGCCAGCAGCCAAGCCGCGGCGAGAAGCTCCTACAATGAGCAGTTCTTC. This sequence encodes CASSQAAARSSYNEQFF. The genes are TRBV4-3 and TRBJ2-1, with D hard to call. Trimming shortened V by 1 base and J by 0 bases, and 13 bases separated the two germline ends. CDR3 size: 17 residues. CDR1 and CDR2 from the germline V gene are LGHNA and YSLEER.

This chain uses TRBV5-4 with TRBJ2-7; no firm D call. Trimming cost V 2 bases and J 6 bases, with 9 bases left between them. Germline V lookup: CDR1 SGHNT, CDR2 YYREEE (reference sequence). The CDR3 has 12 residues. The CDR3 here is CASSLPVSEQYF. For the CDR3, the DNA is TGTGCCAGCAGCTTACCGGTTAGCGAGCAGTACTTC.

J is TRBJ2-5 and V is TRBV6-1; D is uncertain. There are 15 residues in the CDR3. Trimming shortened V by 1 base and J by 4 bases, and 13 bases separated the two germline ends. CDR1 and CDR2 (germline): MNHNS, SASEGT. CDR3 protein: CASSEVFGVGETQYF. CDR3 nucleotide sequence: TGTGCCAGCAGTGAAGTTTTTGGGGTTGGAGAGACCCAGTACTTC.

The chain has TRBV9 and TRBJ2-3; D could derive from TRBD1 or TRBD2 (5 bases each). The CDR3 totals 17 residues. Trimming removed 4 bases at V and 1 base at J, with 19 bases between. Germline assignment: CDR1 SGDLS and CDR2 YYNGEE. The CDR3 DNA reads as TGTGCCAGCAGCTCCCGAACGGGACCACTAGGCACAGATACGCAGTATTTT. Its protein is CASSSRTGPLGTDTQYF.

About this clone itself: Other DNA sequences from this sample encode an identical CDR3 as well. The rearrangement uses TRBV28 and TRBJ2-7; D remains ambiguous. V was shortened by 3 bases and J by 2 bases, with 5 bases between the two germline ends. The V gene's germline CDR1 is MDHEN and CDR2 SYDVKM. This CDR3 spans 12 amino acids. CDR3 region: CASSFRTYEQYF. In DNA, the CDR3 is TGTGCCAGCAGTTTCAGAACCTACGAGCAGTACTTC.

The chain is built from TRBV28 and TRBJ1-5, with D possibly being TRBD1 (5 bases). The CDR3 has 14 residues. Germline values: CDR1 MDHEN, CDR2 SYDVKM. The V end lost 4 bases, the J end lost 6 bases, and 13 bases lay between the germline ends. As DNA, the CDR3 is TGTGCCAGCAGTTACCCGGGACTAAGTCAGCCCCAGCATTTT. Amino acids: CASSYPGLSQPQHF.

This clone was seen only once. The chain carries TRBV6-6 and TRBJ1-3; 7 bases fit TRBD1. The CDR3 extends over 15 amino acids. The ends lost 6 bases at V and 0 bases at J; junction bases unmatched: 5. Germline V gene sequence: CDR1 MNHNY, CDR2 SVGAGI (reference sequence). CDR3 loop: CASRPGGSSGNTIYF. The DNA of the CDR3 is TGTGCCAGCAGACCAGGGGGAAGCTCTGGAAACACCATATATTTT.

The V gene is TRBV5-1, the J gene TRBJ1-2; D may be TRBD1 (5 bases). The germline V and J ends were trimmed by 4 bases and 0 bases, with 10 bases remaining between them. Per the germline V gene, CDR1 is SGHRS and CDR2 is YFSETQ. This CDR3 spans 14 amino acids. The CDR3 nucleotides are TGCGCCAGCAGCCGGGACGGAGCTAACTATGGCTACACCTTC. Translation: CASSRDGANYGYTF.

The CDR3 is CASSLAGRGETQYF. As DNA, the CDR3 is TGTGCCAGCAGCTTAGCTGGCAGGGGAGAGACCCAGTACTTC. V and J are TRBV7-2 and TRBJ2-5; D is possibly TRBD1 (6 bases). The CDR3 consists of 14 residues. In germline, CDR1 is SGHTA, CDR2 FQGNSA. The V end was cut by 0 bases, the J end by 4 bases, with 9 bases between.

The V gene is TRBV2, the J gene TRBJ1-5; possible D gene TRBD1, 5 bases. CDR3 length: 14 amino acids. CDR1 SNHLY and CDR2 FYNNEI come from the germline V gene. The ends were cut back, 3 bases at V and 6 bases at J, with 12 bases in the middle. CDR3 nucleotide sequence: TGTGCCAGCAGTGACAGAGATAGGGGTCAGCCCCAGCATTTT. The encoded protein is CASSDRDRGQPQHF.

This chain uses TRBV7-3 with TRBJ1-2; TRBD1 agrees at 11 bases. The ends lost 3 bases at V and 4 bases at J; junction bases unmatched: 1. Germline values: CDR1 SGHTA, CDR2 FQGTGA. The CDR3 spans 14 residues. The CDR3, as DNA: TGTGCCAGCAGCTTGGGACAGGGGGTCTATGGCTACACCTTC. Translation gives CASSLGQGVYGYTF.

The chain carries TRBV29-1 and TRBJ2-1; the match to TRBD2 covers 7 bases. Germline V gene sequence: CDR1 SQVTM, CDR2 ANQGSEA. The CDR3 is made up of 14 amino acids. Trimming removed 7 bases from V and 9 bases from J; junction bases left unmatched: 15. Written as DNA, the CDR3 is TGCAGCGCCGGCGGACTAGATGGGGGTTTTGAGCAGTTCTTC. This codes for CSAGGLDGGFEQFF.

The V and J genes are TRBV5-4 and TRBJ1-1; no clear D. V was trimmed by 0 bases and J by 5 bases, leaving 17 bases between them. CDR1 is SGHNT and CDR2 is YYREEE in the germline V gene (reference sequence). The CDR3 has 16 residues. CDR3 DNA sequence: TGTGCCAGCAGCTTGGCCTACGGAATGGGGTATACTGAAGCTTTCTTT. It codes for CASSLAYGMGYTEAFF.